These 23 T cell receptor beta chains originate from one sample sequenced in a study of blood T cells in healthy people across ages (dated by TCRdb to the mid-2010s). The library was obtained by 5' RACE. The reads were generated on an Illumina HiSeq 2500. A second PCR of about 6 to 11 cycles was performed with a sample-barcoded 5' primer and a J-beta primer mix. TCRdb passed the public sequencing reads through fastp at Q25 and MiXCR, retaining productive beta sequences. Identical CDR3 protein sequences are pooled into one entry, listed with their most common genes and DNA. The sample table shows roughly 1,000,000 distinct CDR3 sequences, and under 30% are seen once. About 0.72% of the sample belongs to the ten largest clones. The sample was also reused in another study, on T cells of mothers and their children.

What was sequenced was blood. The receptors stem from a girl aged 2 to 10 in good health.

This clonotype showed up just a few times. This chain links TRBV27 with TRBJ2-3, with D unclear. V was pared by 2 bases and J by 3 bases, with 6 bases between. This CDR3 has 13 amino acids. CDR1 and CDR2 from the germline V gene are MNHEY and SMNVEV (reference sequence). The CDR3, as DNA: TGTGCCAGCAGTTTACTCCGGACAGATACGCAGTATTTT. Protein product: CASSLLRTDTQYF.

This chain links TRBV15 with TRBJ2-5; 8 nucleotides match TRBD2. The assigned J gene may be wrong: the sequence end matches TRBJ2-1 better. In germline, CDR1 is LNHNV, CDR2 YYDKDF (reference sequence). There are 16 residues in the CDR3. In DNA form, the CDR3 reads TGTGCCACCAGCAGAGTTAGGCTAGCGGGCTTTAATGAGCAGTTCTTC. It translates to CATSRVRLAGFNEQFF.

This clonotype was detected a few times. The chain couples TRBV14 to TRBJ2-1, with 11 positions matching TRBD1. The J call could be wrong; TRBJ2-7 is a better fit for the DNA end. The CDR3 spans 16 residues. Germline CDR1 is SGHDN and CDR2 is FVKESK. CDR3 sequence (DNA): TGTGCCAGCAGCCGATCCTCCGGGACAGGGGGTTACGAGCAGTACTTC. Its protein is CASSRSSGTGGYEQYF.

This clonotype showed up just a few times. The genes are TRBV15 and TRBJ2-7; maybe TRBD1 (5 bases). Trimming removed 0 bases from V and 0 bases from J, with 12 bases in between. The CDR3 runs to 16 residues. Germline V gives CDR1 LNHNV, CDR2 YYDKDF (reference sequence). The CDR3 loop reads CATSRDQAGNSYEQYF. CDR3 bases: TGTGCCACCAGCAGAGATCAGGCAGGGAACTCCTACGAGCAGTACTTC.

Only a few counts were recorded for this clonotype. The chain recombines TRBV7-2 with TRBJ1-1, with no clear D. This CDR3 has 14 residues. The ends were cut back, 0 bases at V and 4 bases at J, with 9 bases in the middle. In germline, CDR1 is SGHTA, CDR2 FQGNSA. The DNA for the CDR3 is TGTGCCAGCAGCTTAGCGAGGAATCCCACTGAAGCTTTCTTT. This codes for CASSLARNPTEAFF.

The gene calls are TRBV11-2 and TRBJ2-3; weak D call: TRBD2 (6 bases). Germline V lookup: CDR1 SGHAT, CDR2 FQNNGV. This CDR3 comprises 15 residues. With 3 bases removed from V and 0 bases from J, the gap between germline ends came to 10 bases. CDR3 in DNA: TGTGCCAGCAGCTTGATCCGGGGGAGCACAGATACGCAGTATTTT. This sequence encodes CASSLIRGSTDTQYF.

Written as DNA, the CDR3 is TGTGCCAGCAGCTTCGGGGCGGCCAAAAACATTCAGTACTTC. The encoded protein is CASSFGAAKNIQYF. The chain recombines TRBV7-9 with TRBJ2-4, with D tentatively TRBD1 or TRBD2 (5 bases each). Germline CDR1 and CDR2: SEHNR and FQNEAQ (reference sequence). Trimming removed 3 bases from V and 1 base from J, with 7 bases in between. The CDR3 sequence is 14 residues long.

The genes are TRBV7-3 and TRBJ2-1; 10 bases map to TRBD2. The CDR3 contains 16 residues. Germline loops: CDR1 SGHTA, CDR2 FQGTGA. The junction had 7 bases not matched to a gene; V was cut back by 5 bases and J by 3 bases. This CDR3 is CASSPNSGGNYNEQFF. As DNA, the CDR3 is TGTGCCAGCAGCCCCAATAGCGGGGGGAACTACAATGAGCAGTTCTTC.

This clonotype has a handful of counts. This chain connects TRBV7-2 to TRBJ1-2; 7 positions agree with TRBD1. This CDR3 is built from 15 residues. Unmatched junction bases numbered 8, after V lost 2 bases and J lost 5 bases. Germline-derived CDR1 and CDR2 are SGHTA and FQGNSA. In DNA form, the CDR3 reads TGTGCCAGCAGCTTATTGGGACAGTCATTTTATGGCTACACCTTC. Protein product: CASSLLGQSFYGYTF.

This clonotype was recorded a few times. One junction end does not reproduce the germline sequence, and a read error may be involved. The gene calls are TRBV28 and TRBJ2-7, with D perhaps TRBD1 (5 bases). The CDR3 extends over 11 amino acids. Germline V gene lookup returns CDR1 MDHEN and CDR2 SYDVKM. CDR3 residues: CASSFKQGLSF. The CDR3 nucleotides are TGTGCCAGCAGTTTTAAGCAGGGTCTGTCCTTC. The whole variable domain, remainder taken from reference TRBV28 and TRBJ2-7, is DVKVTQSSRYLVKRTGEKVFLECVQDMDHENMFWYRQDPGLGLRLIYFSYDVKMKEKGDIPEGYSVSREKKERFSLILESASTNQTSMYLCASSFKQGLSFGPGTRLTVT.

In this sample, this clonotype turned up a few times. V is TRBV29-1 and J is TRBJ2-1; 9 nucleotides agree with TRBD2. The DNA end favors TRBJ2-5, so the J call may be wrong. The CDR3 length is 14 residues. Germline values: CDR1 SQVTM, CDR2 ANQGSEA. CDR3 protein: CSVESGGRDETQYF. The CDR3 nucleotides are TGCAGCGTTGAGAGCGGGGGGCGAGACGAGACCCAGTACTTC.

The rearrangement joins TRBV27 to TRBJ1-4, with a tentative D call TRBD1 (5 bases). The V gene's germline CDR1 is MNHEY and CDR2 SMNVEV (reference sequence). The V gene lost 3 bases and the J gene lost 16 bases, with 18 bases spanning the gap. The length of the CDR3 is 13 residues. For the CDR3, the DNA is TGTGCCAGCAGTTTTTATGGATCGGGACCCACGTTTTTT. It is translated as CASSFYGSGPTFF.

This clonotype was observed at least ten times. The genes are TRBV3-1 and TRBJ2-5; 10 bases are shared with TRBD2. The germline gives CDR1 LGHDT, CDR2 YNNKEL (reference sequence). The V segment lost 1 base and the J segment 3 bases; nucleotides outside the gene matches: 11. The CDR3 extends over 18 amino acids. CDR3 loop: CASSQGLSSGRGEETQYF. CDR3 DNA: TGTGCCAGCAGCCAAGGCCTGTCTAGCGGGAGAGGCGAAGAGACCCAGTACTTC.

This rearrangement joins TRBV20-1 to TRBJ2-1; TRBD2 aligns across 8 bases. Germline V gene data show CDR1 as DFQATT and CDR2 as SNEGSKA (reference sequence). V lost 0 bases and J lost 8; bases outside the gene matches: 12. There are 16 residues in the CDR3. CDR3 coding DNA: TGCAGTGCTAGAGATCGGCCCAGCGGGAGTGGCGATGAGCAGTTCTTC. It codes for CSARDRPSGSGDEQFF.

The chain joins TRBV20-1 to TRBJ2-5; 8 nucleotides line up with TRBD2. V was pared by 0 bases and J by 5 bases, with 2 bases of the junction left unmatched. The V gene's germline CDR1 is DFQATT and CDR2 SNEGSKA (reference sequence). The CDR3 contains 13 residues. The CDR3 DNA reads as TGCAGTGCTAGAGATAGGACTAGCGAGACCCAGTACTTC. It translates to CSARDRTSETQYF.

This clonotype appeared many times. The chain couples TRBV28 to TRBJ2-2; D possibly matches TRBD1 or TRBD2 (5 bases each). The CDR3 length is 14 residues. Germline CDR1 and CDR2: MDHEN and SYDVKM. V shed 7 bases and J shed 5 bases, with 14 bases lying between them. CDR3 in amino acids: CASTHRGWTGELFF. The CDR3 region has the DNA TGTGCCAGCACCCACCGGGGCTGGACCGGGGAGCTGTTTTTT.

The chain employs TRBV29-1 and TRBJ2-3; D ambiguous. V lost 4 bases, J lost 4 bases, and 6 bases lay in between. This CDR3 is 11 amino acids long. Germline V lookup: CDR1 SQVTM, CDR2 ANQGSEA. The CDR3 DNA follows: TGCAGCGTTGGTGCCGCAGATACGCAGTATTTT. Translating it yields CSVGAADTQYF.

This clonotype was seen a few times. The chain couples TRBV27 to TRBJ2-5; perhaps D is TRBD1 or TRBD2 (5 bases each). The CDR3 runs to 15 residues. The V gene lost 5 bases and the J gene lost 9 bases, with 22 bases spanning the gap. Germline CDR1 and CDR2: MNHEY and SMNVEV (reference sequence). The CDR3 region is CASSTETGAPMAQYF. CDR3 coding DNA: TGTGCCAGCAGTACCGAGACCGGGGCCCCAATGGCCCAGTACTTC.

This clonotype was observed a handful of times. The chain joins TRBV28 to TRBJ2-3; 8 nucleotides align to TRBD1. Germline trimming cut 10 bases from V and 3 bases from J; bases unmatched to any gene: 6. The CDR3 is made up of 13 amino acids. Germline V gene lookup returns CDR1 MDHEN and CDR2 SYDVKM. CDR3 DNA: TGTGCCAACTCGGACAGGGAAACAGATACGCAGTATTTT. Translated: CANSDRETDTQYF.

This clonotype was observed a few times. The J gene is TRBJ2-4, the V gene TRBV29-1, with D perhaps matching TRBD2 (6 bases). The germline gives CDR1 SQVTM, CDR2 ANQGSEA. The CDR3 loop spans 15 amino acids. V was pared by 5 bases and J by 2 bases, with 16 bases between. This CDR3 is CSVPEEGGTKNIQYF. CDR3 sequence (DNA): TGCAGCGTTCCCGAGGAGGGTGGAACCAAAAACATTCAGTACTTC.

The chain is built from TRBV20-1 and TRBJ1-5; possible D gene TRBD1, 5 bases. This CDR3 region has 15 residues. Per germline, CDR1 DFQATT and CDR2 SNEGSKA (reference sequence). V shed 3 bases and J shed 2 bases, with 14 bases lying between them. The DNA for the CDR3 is TGCAGTGCTAGTACCGACCTCAGGGGCAATCAGCCCCAGCATTTT. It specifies CSASTDLRGNQPQHF.

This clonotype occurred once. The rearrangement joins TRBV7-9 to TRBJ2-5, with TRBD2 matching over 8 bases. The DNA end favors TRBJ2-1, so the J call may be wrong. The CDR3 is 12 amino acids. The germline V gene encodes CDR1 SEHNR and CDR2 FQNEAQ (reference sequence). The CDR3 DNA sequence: TGTGCCAGCAGCGCCGGGAGGGATGAGCAGTTCTTC. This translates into CASSAGRDEQFF.

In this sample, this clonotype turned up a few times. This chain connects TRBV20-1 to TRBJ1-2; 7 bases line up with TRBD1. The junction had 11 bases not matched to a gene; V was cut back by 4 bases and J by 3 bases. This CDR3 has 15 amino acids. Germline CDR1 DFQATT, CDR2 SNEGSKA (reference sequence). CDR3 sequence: CSAKTCETGDYGYTF. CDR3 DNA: TGCAGTGCTAAAACCTGCGAAACAGGGGACTATGGCTACACCTTC.